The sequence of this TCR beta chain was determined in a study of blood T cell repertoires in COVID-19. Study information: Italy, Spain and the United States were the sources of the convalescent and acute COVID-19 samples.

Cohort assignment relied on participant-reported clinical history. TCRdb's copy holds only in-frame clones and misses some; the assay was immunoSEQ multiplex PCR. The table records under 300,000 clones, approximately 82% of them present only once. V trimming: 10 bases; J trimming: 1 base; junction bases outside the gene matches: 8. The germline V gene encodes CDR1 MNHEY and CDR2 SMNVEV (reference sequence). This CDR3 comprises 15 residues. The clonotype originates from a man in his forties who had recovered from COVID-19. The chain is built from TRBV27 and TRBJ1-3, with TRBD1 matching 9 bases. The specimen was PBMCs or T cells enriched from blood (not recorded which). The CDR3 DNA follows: TGTGCCACAACGGGACAGGGACTTTCTGGAAACACCATATATTTT. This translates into CATTGQGLSGNTIYF.